This T cell receptor (beta chain) was identified in a study of T cells expressing NK-cell markers. TCRdb re-called the 5' RACE reads and gives one entry per CDR3 protein, without DNA. This repertoire comprises about 450,000 distinct CDR3 sequences; its ten largest clones make up under 7.5%. The sequenced sample consisted of blood T cells: a sorted CD56 or NKG2C T cell subset, CD4+ or CD8+ T cells, or bulk PBMC T cells (not recorded which). The origin of this receptor is a woman between 18 and 75 years old in good health.

The CDR3 spells CASSGDFREFWNEQFF. The rearrangement uses TRBV4-3 and TRBJ2-1; TCRdb designates TRBD2, a call that cannot be tested without DNA. Per the germline V gene, CDR1 is LGHNA and CDR2 is YSLEER. The CDR3 contains 16 residues.